Listed here are 12 T cell receptor beta chains from one sample, sequenced in a study of response to subunit inactivated influenza vaccine. One entry per CDR3 protein results from TCRdb running MiXCR on the RT-PCR reads. Among around 160,000 distinct CDR3 sequences listed, approximately 11% were seen once. Source: non-naive T cells sorted from PBMCs, taken around seven weeks after vaccination. These receptors were taken from a man between 50 and 59 years old who received an inactivated influenza vaccine.

This clonotype was recorded many times. The chain combines TRBV5-1 with TRBJ2-3, with 10 positions matching TRBD2. Per the germline V gene, CDR1 is SGHRS and CDR2 is YFSETQ. The V and J ends lost 4 bases and 7 bases, in that order; junction bases with no gene match: 3. The CDR3 is 13 amino acids. CDR3 region: CASSLAGEYTQYF. CDR3 bases: TGCGCCAGCAGCCTAGCGGGGGAATATACGCAGTATTTT.

This clonotype was seen a few times. This chain connects TRBV18 to TRBJ2-7; tentatively, D is TRBD1 (5 bases). CDR3 length equals 13 residues. Germline loops: CDR1 KGHSH, CDR2 LQKENI. V dropped 5 bases and J dropped 6 bases, with 14 bases sitting between them. CDR3 in amino acids: CASSKTQVSEQYF. The CDR3 DNA is TGTGCCAGCTCAAAAACACAGGTGTCCGAGCAGTACTTC.

V gene TRBV20-1 combines with J gene TRBJ1-5; a weak D match, TRBD1 (6 bases). Germline V gene lookup returns CDR1 DFQATT and CDR2 SNEGSKA (reference sequence). The ends were cut back, 7 bases at V and 4 bases at J, with 11 bases in the middle. The CDR3 is 12 amino acids. DNA for the CDR3: TGCAGTGTCTACAGGGTTAATCAGCCCCAGCATTTT. Protein: CSVYRVNQPQHF.

This clonotype was observed many times. The rearrangement uses TRBV6-1 and TRBJ1-5, with TRBD1 matching 8 bases. J lost 6 bases, V lost 3 bases, and 4 bases had no gene match. The CDR3 totals 14 residues. CDR1 is MNHNS and CDR2 is SASEGT in the germline V gene. DNA of the CDR3: TGTGCCAGCAGTGACAGGGGGCAAGGTCAGCCCCAGCATTTT. Its protein is CASSDRGQGQPQHF.

The chain combines TRBV28 with TRBJ1-6; TRBD1 aligns across 8 bases. There are 17 residues in the CDR3. The V gene end was trimmed by 5 bases and the J gene end by 3 bases; junction bases not matched to a gene: 9. Per germline, CDR1 MDHEN and CDR2 SYDVKM. CDR3 sequence reads: CASSRRTGRCYNSPLHF. The DNA for the CDR3 is TGTGCCAGCAGTCGTCGGACAGGGAGGTGCTATAATTCACCCCTCCACTTT.

There are many counts of this clonotype. The J gene is TRBJ1-4, the V gene TRBV11-2, with D unclear. CDR3 length equals 18 residues. CDR1 and CDR2 (germline): SGHAT, FQNNGV. V lost 0 bases and J lost 1, with 15 bases in between. The CDR3 bases are TGTGCCAGCAGCTTAGATTGGGTACCCACTCTAACTAATGAAAAACTGTTTTTT. This codes for CASSLDWVPTLTNEKLFF.

DNA for the CDR3: TGTGCCAGCAGCTTGAATACACCTGGGGGGCAAGAGACCCAGTACTTC. It is translated as CASSLNTPGGQETQYF. The chain couples TRBV7-6 to TRBJ2-5; possibly TRBD2 for D (6 bases). This CDR3 contains 16 residues. Germline V gives CDR1 SGHVS, CDR2 FNYEAQ. V lost 3 bases and J lost 2, with 16 bases in between.

At least ten counts were recorded for this clonotype. The chain combines TRBV5-6 with TRBJ1-1; D is uncertain. The germline V and J ends were trimmed by 2 bases and 10 bases, with 12 bases remaining between them. Per the germline V gene, CDR1 is SGHDT and CDR2 is YYEEEE. There are 12 residues in the CDR3. The CDR3 protein is CASSFNREGAFF. Written as DNA, the CDR3 is TGTGCCAGCAGCTTCAACCGGGAAGGAGCTTTCTTT.

At least ten counts were recorded for this clonotype. In DNA, the CDR3 is TGTGCCAGCACCCTAGCGGGAGGGCCGAATGAGCAGTTCTTC. Its protein product is CASTLAGGPNEQFF. This chain links TRBV12-3 or TRBV12-4 with TRBJ2-1; 12 bases agree with TRBD2. CDR3 size: 14 residues. The ends lost 7 bases at V and 7 bases at J; junction bases unmatched: 5.

This clonotype was counted a few times. The J gene is TRBJ1-4, the V gene TRBV20-1; D is unresolved. Germline CDR1 is DFQATT and CDR2 is SNEGSKA (reference sequence). V lost 5 bases and J lost 0, with 7 bases in between. This CDR3 is built from 13 residues. The CDR3 nucleotides are TGCAGTGCTGGACGGACAACTAATGAAAAACTGTTTTTT. It yields the protein CSAGRTTNEKLFF.

V is TRBV5-1 and J is TRBJ1-1, with a tentative D call TRBD1 (5 bases). From germline, CDR1 is SGHRS and CDR2 YFSETQ. Trimming shortened V by 5 bases and J by 4 bases, and 9 bases separated the two germline ends. The CDR3 length is 12 residues. CDR3 in DNA: TGCGCCAGCAGACCCGACAGCACTGAAGCTTTCTTT. This encodes CASRPDSTEAFF.

This clonotype was found many times. The V and J genes are TRBV20-1 and TRBJ1-5; D is unresolved. The germline V and J ends were trimmed by 8 bases and 1 base, with 12 bases remaining between them. CDR1 is DFQATT and CDR2 is SNEGSKA in the germline V gene (reference sequence). CDR3 length equals 13 residues. CDR3 protein: CSSHSGSNQPQHF. The CDR3 DNA is TGCAGTTCCCACTCAGGAAGCAATCAGCCCCAGCATTTT.